The 27 T cell receptor beta chains reported below all come from one sample, sequenced in a study of T cell changes during pregnancy in multiple sclerosis. Only in-frame clones appear in the TCRdb table, and some are missing; sequencing was by immunoSEQ multiplex PCR. The sample includes tens of thousands of clones, 80% to 90% of them seen just once. The sample in question was CD8+ T cells from peripheral blood mononuclear cells, obtained in the second trimester of pregnancy. The source is a female donor with multiple sclerosis, enrolled in a pregnancy study.

The chain employs TRBV18 and TRBJ2-7; 7 positions match TRBD1. The CDR3 consists of 15 residues. The germline V gene encodes CDR1 KGHSH and CDR2 LQKENI. After removal of 0 bases from V and 3 bases from J, the junction contained 5 bases not matched to a gene. The CDR3 sequence is CASSPPGDRYYEQYF. The CDR3 coding sequence is TGTGCCAGCTCACCACCGGGGGACAGATACTACGAGCAGTACTTC.

This rearrangement joins TRBV5-6 to TRBJ1-1; 8 bases agree with TRBD1. CDR1 is SGHDT, CDR2 YYEEEE, per germline. The length of the CDR3 is 13 residues. V lost 4 bases to trimming and J lost 11 bases; unmatched junction nucleotides: 10. The CDR3 nucleotides are TGTGCCAGCAGCACCTTGACAGGGGTTTATGCTTTCTTT. It is translated as CASSTLTGVYAFF.

This clone was observed a single time. The chain is built from TRBV19 and TRBJ2-1, with D perhaps TRBD1 (6 bases). V was cut by 5 bases and J by 4 bases, with 15 bases left in between. Germline V gene lookup returns CDR1 LNHDA and CDR2 SQIVND (reference sequence). The CDR3 covers 15 residues. The CDR3 reads CASSAVPGQYNEQFF. CDR3 nucleotide sequence: TGTGCCAGTAGTGCGGTCCCGGGACAATACAATGAGCAGTTCTTC.

This clone was detected a few times. The CDR3 coding sequence is TGTGCCACCAGCACTGGCGGGGGGGAGGCGGATACGCAGTATTTT. This codes for CATSTGGGEADTQYF. V gene TRBV15 combines with J gene TRBJ2-3; 9 positions match TRBD2. Germline V gives CDR1 LNHNV, CDR2 YYDKDF (reference sequence). Unmatched junction bases numbered 8, after V lost 4 bases and J lost 6 bases. This CDR3 has 15 residues.

CDR3 DNA sequence: TGTGCCAGTAGTATAGATGGGACTAGCGGGGGAGCTAGCACAGATACGCAGTATTTT. This codes for CASSIDGTSGGASTDTQYF. The J gene is TRBJ2-3, the V gene TRBV19; 14 bases are a match to TRBD2. The V gene end was trimmed by 0 bases and the J gene end by 0 bases; junction bases not matched to a gene: 5. This CDR3 contains 19 residues. The germline gives CDR1 LNHDA, CDR2 SQIVND (reference sequence).

The V gene is TRBV9, the J gene TRBJ1-5; D might be TRBD1 (5 bases). This CDR3 is built from 15 residues. Trimming removed 0 bases at V and 5 bases at J, with 12 bases between. Per the germline V gene, CDR1 is SGDLS and CDR2 is YYNGEE. The CDR3 DNA reads TGTGCCAGCAGCGTAGATTGGGGGGTTGATCAGCCCCAGCATTTT. Its translation: CASSVDWGVDQPQHF.

This chain joins TRBV19 and TRBJ1-1; the D gene is possibly TRBD1 (5 bases). CDR1 is LNHDA and CDR2 is SQIVND in the germline V gene (reference sequence). Trimming took 7 bases from V and 3 from J, leaving 15 bases between them. The CDR3 consists of 14 residues. The chain's CDR3 is CASTVTALDTEAFF. Written as DNA, the CDR3 is TGTGCCAGTACTGTGACAGCCCTGGACACTGAAGCTTTCTTT.

The CDR3 bases are TGCGCCAGCAGCCCGGGGGGAAACAGGGACGGGGAGCTGTTTTTT. Translating it yields CASSPGGNRDGELFF. V is TRBV5-1 and J is TRBJ2-2; D is perhaps TRBD2 (7 bases). Trimming stripped 4 bases from V and 7 bases from J, with 17 bases between. The CDR3 is 15 amino acids. Germline V gene sequence: CDR1 SGHRS, CDR2 YFSETQ.

The chain recombines TRBV5-3 with TRBJ2-5; 10 bases are shared with TRBD2. TRBV5-3 is recorded as an ORF, its role being uncertain. The length of the CDR3 is 18 residues. The junction had 11 bases not matched to a gene; V was cut back by 1 base and J by 2 bases. The CDR3 region has the DNA TGTGCCAGAAGCTTGTGGTCTAGCGGGGGCCCATTTCAAGAGACCCAGTACTTC. This gives the protein CARSLWSSGGPFQETQYF.

V and J are TRBV4-1 and TRBJ2-7, with 12 bases identical to TRBD2. Germline loops: CDR1 MGHRA, CDR2 YSYEKL. The CDR3 is 16 residues long. Losses at the gene ends were 2 bases for V and 7 bases for J; bases not matched to a gene: 9. CDR3 amino acids: CASSQTSGGYPNEQYF. CDR3 DNA: TGCGCCAGCAGCCAAACTAGCGGGGGGTACCCTAATGAGCAGTACTTC.

The chain has TRBV29-1 and TRBJ2-7; the match to TRBD1 covers 10 bases. Germline trimming cut 6 bases from V and 3 bases from J; bases unmatched to any gene: 5. Germline V gene sequence: CDR1 SQVTM, CDR2 ANQGSEA. The CDR3 length is 13 residues. The chain's CDR3 is CSVAGTGVYEQYF. In nucleotides, the CDR3 is TGCAGCGTCGCCGGGACAGGGGTCTACGAGCAGTACTTC.

The chain carries TRBV13 and TRBJ2-7; TRBD1 might be the D (5 bases). V shed 5 bases and J shed 5 bases, with 25 bases lying between them. Germline V gene data show CDR1 as PRHDT and CDR2 as FYEKMQ (reference sequence). There are 17 residues in the CDR3. The CDR3 DNA reads TGTGCCAGCAGCCGCGCCATATACTCGACAGATAGGGACGAGCAGTACTTC. Protein product: CASSRAIYSTDRDEQYF.

The chain has TRBV9 and TRBJ2-3; 9 positions match TRBD2. The V segment lost 0 bases and the J segment 1 base; nucleotides outside the gene matches: 9. The CDR3 runs to 18 residues. Germline CDR1 and CDR2: SGDLS and YYNGEE. DNA for the CDR3: TGTGCCAGCAGCGTAGTAGCGGGGGCCCCCGGGGGCACAGATACGCAGTATTTT. Translating gives CASSVVAGAPGGTDTQYF.

The rearrangement links TRBV29-1 to TRBJ1-1, with TRBD1 as a possible D gene (6 bases). Germline assignment: CDR1 SQVTM and CDR2 ANQGSEA. The CDR3 length is 12 residues. Trimming removed 4 bases from V and 3 bases from J, with 9 bases in between. The DNA of the CDR3 is TGCAGCGTTGCACAGGGTGACACTGAAGCTTTCTTT. As protein: CSVAQGDTEAFF.

The genes are TRBV6-5 and TRBJ2-7; 7 bases are a match to TRBD1. There are 14 residues in the CDR3. CDR1 is MNHEY, CDR2 SVGAGI, per germline. V lost 7 bases to trimming and J lost 5 bases; unmatched junction nucleotides: 11. The CDR3 here is CASTRTGMLNEQYF. In DNA form, the CDR3 reads TGTGCCAGCACTCGGACAGGCATGCTTAACGAGCAGTACTTC.

The chain combines TRBV28 with TRBJ1-2, with unresolved D. V was clipped by 5 bases and J by 1 base, with 2 bases between them. This CDR3 comprises 11 residues. Germline V CDR1 and CDR2: MDHEN, SYDVKM. CDR3 bases: TGTGCCAGCAGTCTTAACTATGGCTACACCTTC. It encodes CASSLNYGYTF.

A word on this clone: An end of the junction differs from the germline gene, which may be a read error. V gene TRBV19 combines with J gene TRBJ2-3; 13 bases fit TRBD2. The CDR3 has 17 amino acids. Germline lookup yields CDR1 LNHDA and CDR2 SQIVND (reference sequence). DNA of the CDR3: TGTGCCAGTGGTATAGACCCACTAGCGGGGGGGTCAGATACGCAGTATTTT. Translating gives CASGIDPLAGGSDTQYF.

The rearrangement uses TRBV6-6 and TRBJ2-3, with 7 bases lining up with TRBD2. With V trimmed by 3 bases and J by 2 bases, 8 bases remained unmatched. Germline V CDR1 and CDR2: MNHNY, SVGAGI (reference sequence). The CDR3 runs to 16 residues. CDR3 region: CASSYFGGEYTDTQYF. The CDR3, as DNA: TGTGCCAGCAGTTATTTTGGGGGGGAGTACACAGATACGCAGTATTTT.

The rearrangement links TRBV6-5 to TRBJ1-5; the D is unclear. The germline gives CDR1 MNHEY, CDR2 SVGAGI. CDR3 length: 15 amino acids. Trimming cost V 2 bases and J 5 bases, with 13 bases left between them. CDR3 DNA: TGTGCCAGCAGTTACCCGGGTAAGTTCCATCAGCCCCAGCATTTT. Protein product: CASSYPGKFHQPQHF.

The chain carries TRBV4-1 and TRBJ2-2; D perhaps matches TRBD1 (5 bases). V was trimmed by 3 bases and J by 6 bases, leaving 20 bases between them. Germline assignment: CDR1 MGHRA and CDR2 YSYEKL. The CDR3 has 17 residues. CDR3 bases: TGCGCCAGCAGCCACCTGGGGTGGACACTTTCTTCCGGGGAGCTGTTTTTT. This codes for CASSHLGWTLSSGELFF.

This clone was recorded only once. V usage is TRBV6-1 and J usage is TRBJ2-3, with TRBD1 matching over 7 bases. This CDR3 has 14 residues. Germline CDR1 reads MNHNS; CDR2 reads SASEGT. V was pared by 4 bases and J by 2 bases, with 3 bases of the junction left unmatched. The DNA of the CDR3 is TGTGCCAGCAGTGGGGGGACAGACACAGATACGCAGTATTTT. This sequence encodes CASSGGTDTDTQYF.

The V gene is TRBV11-2, the J gene TRBJ1-1, with D maybe TRBD1 (6 bases). The germline V gene has CDR1 SGHAT and CDR2 FQNNGV. Trimming shortened V by 2 bases and J by 0 bases, and 16 bases separated the two germline ends. This CDR3 is 17 amino acids long. The chain's CDR3 is CASSLWGPTGMNTEAFF. Here the CDR3 DNA reads TGTGCCAGCAGCTTATGGGGGCCCACCGGAATGAACACTGAAGCTTTCTTT.

The chain couples TRBV15 to TRBJ2-5, with 9 nucleotides matching TRBD2. The CDR3 runs 16 residues. Germline CDR1 is LNHNV and CDR2 is YYDKDF (reference sequence). Unmatched junction bases numbered 5, after V lost 1 base and J lost 2 bases. The CDR3: CATSRVGTSPQETQYF. The CDR3 nucleotides are TGTGCCACCAGCAGAGTCGGGACTAGCCCACAAGAGACCCAGTACTTC.

The sample holds a few counts of this clone. The V call is TRBV30, the J call TRBJ1-1; 9 bases are shared with TRBD1. CDR3 length equals 14 residues. Germline CDR1 and CDR2: GTSNPN and SVGIG (reference sequence). V shed 5 bases, J shed 4 bases, and the junction held 8 bases outside the gene matches. This CDR3 is CAWGSGTGSTEAFF. The DNA of the CDR3 is TGTGCCTGGGGATCCGGGACAGGGAGCACTGAAGCTTTCTTT.

This chain links TRBV5-1 with TRBJ2-2, with TRBD2 as a possible D gene (6 bases). CDR1 is SGHRS and CDR2 is YFSETQ in the germline V gene. The CDR3 runs to 15 residues. Trimming removed 3 bases at V and 5 bases at J, with 14 bases between. The CDR3 sequence: CASSYQWRGTGELFF. As DNA, the CDR3 is TGCGCCAGCAGCTACCAGTGGCGGGGAACCGGGGAGCTGTTTTTT.

This sequence joins TRBV13 and TRBJ2-5; possibly TRBD1 for D (5 bases). There are 13 residues in the CDR3. Trimming took off 3 bases at V and 3 bases at J, with 8 bases between the two ends. The germline V gene encodes CDR1 PRHDT and CDR2 FYEKMQ (reference sequence). CDR3 DNA: TGTGCCAGCAGCTTTCGGACAAAAGAGACCCAGTACTTC. Protein sequence: CASSFRTKETQYF. The whole variable domain, filled in from reference TRBV13 and TRBJ2-5, reads AAGVIQSPRHLIKEKRETATLKCYPIPRHDTVYWYQQGPGQDPQFLISFYEKMQSDKGSIPDRFSAQQFSDYHSELNMSSLELGDSALYFCASSFRTKETQYFGPGTRLLVL.

V usage is TRBV4-1 and J usage is TRBJ1-1; D gene unclear. This CDR3 is built from 16 residues. V gave up 0 bases and J gave up 5 bases, with 16 bases separating them. Germline-derived CDR1 and CDR2 are MGHRA and YSYEKL. The CDR3 sequence is CASSQEFERAETEAFF. DNA of the CDR3: TGCGCCAGCAGCCAAGAATTCGAGAGGGCGGAGACTGAAGCTTTCTTT.